This T cell receptor beta chain was sequenced in a study of OX40 agonist ivuxolimab in advanced cancers. Study-level background: Ivuxolimab is an agonistic anti-OX40 (CD134) antibody, and patients were treated with it.

This CDR3 is built from 13 residues. Germline loops: CDR1 MNHEY, CDR2 SVGAGI. Findings of the study overall: In general, CD8+ T cells held more expanded clones than CD4+ did, on average.

In the case of this clone: Its cognate antigen is unknown. The junction departs from the called germline gene at one end, perhaps through a read error.

Clones were read by immunoSEQ multiplex PCR, and TCRdb kept only the in-frame ones, dropping some. The sample yields about 68,000 clones, under 90% seen once. Excluded were patients having autoimmune disease history or systemic immunosuppression. This chain links TRBV6-5 with TRBJ2-3; possible D gene TRBD2, 7 bases. This sequence was found in an adult with an advanced solid tumor such as melanoma, head and neck, liver or kidney cancer. The sample consisted of CD4+ or CD8+ T cells sorted from blood, taken in a trial of the OX40 agonist ivuxolimab. The CDR3 sequence is CASSLLQAGALVF. In nucleotides, the CDR3 is TGTGCCAGCAGTTTGCTGCAGGCGGGGGCCCTAGTTTTT.